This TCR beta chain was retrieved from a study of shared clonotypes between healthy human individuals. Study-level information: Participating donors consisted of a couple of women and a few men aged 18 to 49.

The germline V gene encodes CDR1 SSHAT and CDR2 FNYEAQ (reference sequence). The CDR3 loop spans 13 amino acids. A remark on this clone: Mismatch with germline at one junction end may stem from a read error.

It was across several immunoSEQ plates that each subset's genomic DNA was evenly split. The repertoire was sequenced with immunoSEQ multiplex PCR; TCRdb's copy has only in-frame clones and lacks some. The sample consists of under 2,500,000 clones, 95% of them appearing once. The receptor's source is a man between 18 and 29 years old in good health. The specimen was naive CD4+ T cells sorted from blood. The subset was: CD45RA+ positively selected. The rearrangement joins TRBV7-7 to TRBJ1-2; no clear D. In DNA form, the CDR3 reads TGTGCTAGCAGTCTAGTGAGGTCAGGAGACTACACCTTC. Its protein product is CASSLVRSGDYTF.